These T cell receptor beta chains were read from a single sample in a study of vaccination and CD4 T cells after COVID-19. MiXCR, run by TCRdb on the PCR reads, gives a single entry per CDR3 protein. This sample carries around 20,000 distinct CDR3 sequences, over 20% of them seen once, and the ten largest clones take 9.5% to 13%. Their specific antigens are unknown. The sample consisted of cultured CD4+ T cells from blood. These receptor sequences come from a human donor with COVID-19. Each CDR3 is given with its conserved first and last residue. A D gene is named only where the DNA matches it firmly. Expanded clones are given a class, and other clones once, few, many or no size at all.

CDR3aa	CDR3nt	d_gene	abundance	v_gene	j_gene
CASSTGQGGNYGYTF	TGTGCCAGTAGTACCGGACAGGGGGGTAACTATGGCTACACCTTC	TRBD1	few	TRBV19	TRBJ1-2
CATSSRQGWGTYEQYF	TGTGCCACCAGCAGCCGTCAGGGATGGGGGACCTACGAGCAGTACTTC	-	few	TRBV15	TRBJ2-7
CASSRDREASPLHF	TGTGCCAGTAGCCGGGACAGGGAGGCTTCACCCCTCCACTTT	TRBD1	-	TRBV19	TRBJ1-6
CSARPDRGSNQPQHF	TGCAGTGCTAGACCCGACAGGGGGAGCAATCAGCCCCAGCATTTT	TRBD1	-	TRBV20-1	TRBJ1-5
CASSLVTGTLVGANVLTF	TGTGCCAGCAGCTTAGTGACAGGGACACTAGTCGGGGCCAACGTCCTGACTTTC	TRBD1	-	TRBV7-8	TRBJ2-6
CATKDRSSYEQYF	TGTGCCACTAAAGACAGGAGTTCCTACGAGCAGTACTTC	-	-	TRBV5-8	TRBJ2-7
CASRQQGNYGYTF	TGTGCCAGCAGGCAACAGGGGAACTATGGCTACACCTTC	TRBD1	once	TRBV28	TRBJ1-2
CASSLGKETQYF	TGTGCCAGCAGCTTGGGGAAAGAGACCCAGTACTTC	-	-	TRBV7-9	TRBJ2-5
CASSLDREYNEQFF	TGTGCCAGCAGTTTAGACAGGGAATACAATGAGCAGTTCTTC	TRBD1	few	TRBV27	TRBJ2-1
CASSRQGGIYEQYF	TGTGCCAGCAGTCGACAGGGTGGTATCTACGAGCAGTACTTC	TRBD1	-	TRBV12-3/TRBV12-4	TRBJ2-7
CASSSRGANTEAFF	TGTGCCAGCAGCTCTAGGGGGGCGAACACTGAAGCTTTCTTT	-	few	TRBV11-3	TRBJ1-1
CASSFTAGVGEKLFF	TGTGCCAGCAGCTTTACAGCAGGGGTGGGGGAAAAACTGTTTTTT	-	medium-sized	TRBV7-8	TRBJ1-4
CASNSAGYSYEQYF	TGTGCCAGCAACTCCGCAGGTTACTCCTACGAGCAGTACTTC	-	-	TRBV5-6	TRBJ2-7
CASSSTGGANQPQHF	TGTGCCAGCAGCTCAACCGGGGGAGCAAATCAGCCCCAGCATTTT	-	-	TRBV9	TRBJ1-5
CASSPRPGTFTEAFF	TGTGCCAGCAGTCCCCGACCGGGGACGTTCACTGAAGCTTTCTTT	-	few	TRBV12-3/TRBV12-4	TRBJ1-1
CASSGEGTGSNQPQHF	TGCGCCAGCAGCGGAGAAGGGACAGGGAGCAATCAGCCCCAGCATTTT	TRBD1	-	TRBV10-2	TRBJ1-5
CAIRARQGYTEAFF	TGTGCCATCAGAGCCCGACAGGGATACACTGAAGCTTTCTTT	TRBD1	-	TRBV10-3	TRBJ1-1
CASSMKRGRAETQYF	TGTGCCAGCAGCATGAAGCGTGGAAGGGCAGAGACCCAGTACTTC	-	-	TRBV11-2	TRBJ2-5
CASSLGAGSGANVLTF	TGTGCCAGCAGCTTGGGGGCCGGGTCTGGGGCCAACGTCCTGACTTTC	-	once	TRBV5-5	TRBJ2-6
CASSLGGDPQETQYF	TGTGCCAGCAGCCTGGGGGGGGACCCGCAAGAGACCCAGTACTTC	TRBD2	-	TRBV11-3	TRBJ2-5
CASSPNLGNQPQHF	TGTGCCAGCAGCCCTAACTTGGGGAATCAGCCCCAGCATTTT	-	few	TRBV7-2	TRBJ1-5
CASSSQGGPYNSPLHF	TGTGCCAGCAGTTCTCAGGGGGGTCCCTATAATTCACCCCTCCACTTT	TRBD1	-	TRBV27	TRBJ1-6
CASTGRGGGYEQYF	TGTGCCAGCACTGGGCGGGGCGGGGGCTACGAGCAGTACTTC	TRBD2	few	TRBV6-4	TRBJ2-7
CASLPRPHNEQFF	TGTGCCAGCTTACCCCGGCCCCACAATGAGCAGTTCTTC	-	-	TRBV13	TRBJ2-1
CASNRLAGLETQYF	TGTGCCAGCAATAGACTAGCGGGTTTAGAGACCCAGTACTTC	TRBD2	-	TRBV6-1	TRBJ2-5
CATNSGNTDTQYF	TGTGCCACCAACTCGGGGAACACAGATACGCAGTATTTT	-	-	TRBV24-1	TRBJ2-3
CASSIRTNSPLHF	TGTGCCAGCAGTATCCGGACGAATTCACCCCTCCACTTT	-	-	TRBV12-3/TRBV12-4	TRBJ1-6
CASSQALGANTEAFF	TGTGCCAGCAGCCAAGCCCTAGGTGCGAACACTGAAGCTTTCTTT	-	once	TRBV9	TRBJ1-1
CASSYSVGARQPQHF	TGTGCCAGCAGTTACTCGGTGGGGGCCCGTCAGCCCCAGCATTTT	-	-	TRBV6-5	TRBJ1-5
CASSSQGLYQPQHF	TGTGCCAGCAGTTCTCAGGGGCTTTATCAGCCCCAGCATTTT	-	few	TRBV12-3/TRBV12-4	TRBJ1-5